These 31 T cell receptor beta chains came from one sample sequenced in a study of OX40 agonist ivuxolimab in advanced cancers. Clones were read by immunoSEQ multiplex PCR, and TCRdb kept only the in-frame ones, dropping some. The table includes 70,000 to 95,000 clones, approximately 79% detected once. The sample was CD4+ or CD8+ T cells sorted from blood, taken in a trial of the OX40 agonist ivuxolimab. These receptors all come from an adult with an advanced solid tumor such as melanoma, head and neck, liver or kidney cancer.

The table lists this clone with a few counts. The V and J genes are TRBV4-3 and TRBJ1-5; no firm D call. CDR1 is LGHNA, CDR2 YSLEER, per germline. V shed 1 base and J shed 4 bases, with 5 bases lying between them. The CDR3 consists of 13 residues. CDR3 protein: CASSQGWNQPQHF. DNA for the CDR3: TGCGCCAGCAGCCAAGGGTGGAATCAGCCCCAGCATTTT.

On this clone: Other DNA sequences of this sample code for an identical CDR3. The chain uses TRBV30 and TRBJ1-4; TRBD1 is a possible D gene (5 bases). There are 15 residues in the CDR3. CDR1 is GTSNPN and CDR2 is SVGIG in the germline V gene (reference sequence). Trimming left V 2 bases short and J 2 bases short, with 12 bases between. CDR3 amino acids: CAWSTGHPTNEKLFF. CDR3 sequence (DNA): TGTGCCTGGAGTACTGGACATCCCACTAATGAAAAACTGTTTTTT.

The chain recombines TRBV19 with TRBJ1-2; a possible D gene is TRBD1 (5 bases). Looked up from germline, CDR1 is LNHDA and CDR2 is SQIVND (reference sequence). Trimming shortened V by 5 bases and J by 5 bases, and 15 bases separated the two germline ends. This CDR3 has 14 residues. The CDR3 sequence: CASSPGRDVYGYTF. The CDR3, as DNA: TGTGCCAGTAGTCCCGGCAGGGACGTATATGGCTACACCTTC.

The chain employs TRBV11-2 and TRBJ2-3, with D perhaps matching TRBD2 (6 bases). This CDR3 has 16 amino acids. V was shortened by 1 base and J by 0 bases, with 11 bases between the two germline ends. Germline lookup yields CDR1 SGHAT and CDR2 FQNNGV. CDR3 DNA sequence: TGTGCCAGCAGCTTAGGGGCGGGGCCGAGCACAGATACGCAGTATTTT. Amino acids: CASSLGAGPSTDTQYF. The full variable domain, in which reference TRBV11-2 and TRBJ2-3 provide the parts outside the CDR3, is EAGVAQSPRYKIIEKRQSVAFWCNPISGHATLYWYQQILGQGPKLLIQFQNNGVVDDSQLPKDRFSAERLKGVDSTLKIQPAKLEDSAVYLCASSLGAGPSTDTQYFGPGTRLTVL.

The chain links TRBV28 to TRBJ2-2, with TRBD2 as a possible D gene (5 bases). Per the germline V gene, CDR1 is MDHEN and CDR2 is SYDVKM. CDR3 length: 14 residues. The V end lost 5 bases, the J end lost 7 bases, and 14 bases lay between the germline ends. This CDR3 reads CASSPGGRGGELFF. For the CDR3, the DNA is TGTGCCAGCAGTCCCGGTGGCCGGGGCGGGGAGCTGTTTTTT.

This chain connects TRBV4-1 to TRBJ2-5; TRBD2 agrees at 12 bases. The CDR3 sequence is 17 residues long. Losses at the gene ends were 0 bases for V and 6 bases for J; bases not matched to a gene: 8. Germline-derived CDR1 and CDR2 are MGHRA and YSYEKL. The CDR3, as DNA: TGCGCCAGCAGCCAAGATCCGCTAGCGGGGGGGCGAAAGACCCAGTACTTC. Translated, it gives CASSQDPLAGGRKTQYF.

The rearrangement links TRBV2 to TRBJ1-2; D call uncertain. The CDR3 covers 12 residues. The germline V and J ends were trimmed by 6 bases and 3 bases, with 8 bases remaining between them. CDR1 SNHLY and CDR2 FYNNEI come from the germline V gene. The CDR3 is CASRDDHYGYTF. CDR3 coding DNA: TGTGCCAGCAGGGACGATCACTATGGCTACACCTTC.

In its sample, this clone was seen once. The chain combines TRBV27 with TRBJ2-3; 7 bases agree with TRBD2. This CDR3 spans 17 amino acids. Germline V gene data show CDR1 as MNHEY and CDR2 as SMNVEV (reference sequence). The V gene end was trimmed by 5 bases and the J gene end by 0 bases; junction bases not matched to a gene: 11. The CDR3 loop is CASSRVARRGSTDTQYF. The CDR3 DNA reads TGTGCCAGCAGTCGGGTCGCGAGGCGGGGGAGCACAGATACGCAGTATTTT.

The chain carries TRBV5-1 and TRBJ1-2, with 7 nucleotides matching TRBD1. Germline trimming cut 4 bases from V and 8 bases from J; bases unmatched to any gene: 11. This CDR3 comprises 14 residues. Looked up from germline, CDR1 is SGHRS and CDR2 is YFSETQ. The CDR3 coding sequence is TGCGCCAGCAGCCCATCAGACAGGGATCGGGGCTACACCTTC. The encoded protein is CASSPSDRDRGYTF.

CDR3 coding DNA: TGTGCCAGCAGGCTAGGACAGGGGGCGGGCAATGAGCAGTTCTTC. Protein: CASRLGQGAGNEQFF. This rearrangement joins TRBV6-6 to TRBJ2-1, with 11 bases identical to TRBD1. V trimming: 6 bases; J trimming: 6 bases; junction bases outside the gene matches: 7. Per the germline V gene, CDR1 is MNHNY and CDR2 is SVGAGI (reference sequence). There are 15 residues in the CDR3.

Remarks on this clone: The sample carries other DNA sequences with the same CDR3. The J gene is TRBJ1-5, the V gene TRBV2; D may be TRBD1 (5 bases). The CDR3 covers 14 residues. Germline assignment: CDR1 SNHLY and CDR2 FYNNEI. V lost 4 bases to trimming and J lost 4 bases, with 11 bases between them. CDR3 region: CASSGQGNNQPQHF. CDR3 bases: TGTGCCAGCAGTGGGCAGGGTAATAATCAGCCCCAGCATTTT.

The rearrangement links TRBV5-6 to TRBJ1-6; D possibly corresponds to TRBD1 (6 bases). The CDR3 has 14 residues. V gave up 4 bases and J gave up 9 bases, with 14 bases separating them. Germline V gene sequence: CDR1 SGHDT, CDR2 YYEEEE. This CDR3 reads CASSRRDNGSPLHF. In DNA form, the CDR3 reads TGTGCCAGCAGCCGCCGGGACAATGGTTCACCCCTCCACTTT.

V and J are TRBV5-1 and TRBJ2-2, with TRBD1 matching 10 bases. From germline, CDR1 is SGHRS and CDR2 YFSETQ. After removal of 3 bases from V and 8 bases from J, the junction contained 4 bases not matched to a gene. This CDR3 has 14 amino acids. CDR3 bases: TGCGCCAGCAGCTCCCGGGACAGGGGTGGGGAGCTGTTTTTT. Protein sequence: CASSSRDRGGELFF.

The chain has TRBV10-3 and TRBJ1-2, with D tentatively TRBD1 (6 bases). V was pared by 0 bases and J by 8 bases, with 16 bases between. Looked up from germline, CDR1 is ENHRY and CDR2 is SYGVKD. This CDR3 has 15 residues. CDR3 coding DNA: TGTGCCATCAGTGAGTCGGCAGGGGAATGGGAAGGCTACACCTTC. This translates into CAISESAGEWEGYTF.

This clone was seen a few times. The chain recombines TRBV4-2 with TRBJ1-3; D is perhaps TRBD1 (6 bases). In germline, CDR1 is LGHNA, CDR2 YNFKEQ. There are 17 residues in the CDR3. V was pared by 0 bases and J by 0 bases, with 12 bases between. CDR3 DNA sequence: TGTGCCAGCAGCCAAGACCGATCGGGGGCCTCTGGAAACACCATATATTTT. Translated: CASSQDRSGASGNTIYF.

CDR3 in DNA: TGCGCCAGCAGTGAGTCGGCAGTGGGGCTACAGTACTTC. Its protein is CASSESAVGLQYF. The chain employs TRBV10-1 and TRBJ2-7; possibly TRBD1 for D (5 bases). V was pared by 0 bases and J by 10 bases, with 13 bases between. This CDR3 contains 13 residues. Germline assignment: CDR1 WNHNN and CDR2 SYGVQD (reference sequence).

This clone showed up just a few times. V and J are TRBV28 and TRBJ2-1; 11 positions match TRBD2. The J segment lost 13 bases and the V segment lost 3 bases, leaving 11 bases of the junction unmatched. Germline assignment: CDR1 MDHEN and CDR2 SYDVKM. The CDR3 spans 15 residues. The DNA of the CDR3 is TGTGCCAGCAGTTTTCAGGGTCTAGCGGGGGGTGGTCAGTTCTTC. Translating it yields CASSFQGLAGGGQFF. Looking up the rest from reference TRBV28 and TRBJ2-1 gives the full variable domain: DVKVTQSSRYLVKRTGEKVFLECVQDMDHENMFWYRQDPGLGLRLIYFSYDVKMKEKGDIPEGYSVSREKKERFSLILESASTNQTSMYLCASSFQGLAGGGQFFGPGTRLTVL.

The gene calls are TRBV29-1 and TRBJ2-1; TRBD1 agrees at 9 bases. Germline lookup yields CDR1 SQVTM and CDR2 ANQGSEA. This CDR3 comprises 15 residues. V gave up 4 bases and J gave up 8 bases; unmatched junction bases: 12. Here the CDR3 DNA reads TGCAGCGTTGGGGCCTTACAGGGGGCGCGGGATGAGCAGTTCTTC. Its translation is CSVGALQGARDEQFF.

J is TRBJ1-2 and V is TRBV11-2; perhaps TRBD1 as D (5 bases). CDR1 is SGHAT, CDR2 FQNNGV, per germline. V was pared by 6 bases and J by 5 bases, with 22 bases between. The CDR3 sequence is 16 residues long. The CDR3 sequence is CASSPRPGLRSYGYTF. The CDR3 nucleotides are TGTGCCAGCAGTCCTCGCCCAGGGTTAAGATCATATGGCTACACCTTC.

J is TRBJ2-7 and V is TRBV11-2; maybe TRBD2 (6 bases). The CDR3 is made up of 15 amino acids. V lost 0 bases and J 3 bases, leaving 12 bases between the germline ends. Germline assignment: CDR1 SGHAT and CDR2 FQNNGV. The CDR3: CASSLETSRYYEQYF. Here the CDR3 DNA reads TGTGCCAGCAGCTTAGAAACTAGCCGGTACTACGAGCAGTACTTC.

The chain combines TRBV11-2 with TRBJ2-1; the match to TRBD1 covers 7 bases. Germline loops: CDR1 SGHAT, CDR2 FQNNGV. V shed 3 bases and J 3 bases; nucleotides not matched to a gene: 2. The CDR3 runs 14 residues. The CDR3 sequence: CASSFRTGYNEQFF. CDR3 nucleotide sequence: TGTGCCAGCAGCTTCCGGACAGGCTACAATGAGCAGTTCTTC.

The rearrangement uses TRBV29-1 and TRBJ2-2; TRBD1 is a possible D gene (5 bases). The germline V gene has CDR1 SQVTM and CDR2 ANQGSEA. V lost 2 bases and J 5 bases, leaving 15 bases between the germline ends. The CDR3 covers 15 residues. In DNA, the CDR3 is TGCAGCGTTGAACCACAGGCCAGTGAGACCGGGGAGCTGTTTTTT. Translation: CSVEPQASETGELFF.

V usage is TRBV29-1 and J usage is TRBJ1-1; D may be TRBD1 (5 bases). Trimming stripped 5 bases from V and 1 base from J, with 14 bases between. Germline loops: CDR1 SQVTM, CDR2 ANQGSEA. The CDR3 covers 14 residues. CDR3 loop: CSVLPQTGNTEAFF. Written as DNA, the CDR3 is TGCAGCGTTCTACCCCAAACAGGGAACACTGAAGCTTTCTTT.

This CDR3 is CASSDHAGGVGAGELFF. Here the CDR3 DNA reads TGTGCCAGCAGCGACCACGCAGGGGGTGTTGGGGCCGGGGAGCTGTTTTTT. The chain uses TRBV2 and TRBJ2-2, with 7 bases lining up with TRBD1. The CDR3 totals 17 residues. V lost 6 bases to trimming and J lost 6 bases; unmatched junction nucleotides: 16. Germline V gene data show CDR1 as SNHLY and CDR2 as FYNNEI.

This chain connects TRBV2 to TRBJ1-2, with D possibly being TRBD1 (6 bases). V dropped 8 bases and J dropped 7 bases, with 20 bases sitting between them. Germline-derived CDR1 and CDR2 are SNHLY and FYNNEI. The CDR3 covers 14 residues. The CDR3 loop reads CASSLMVGGFGYTF. The CDR3 nucleotides read TGTGCCAGCTCCCTCATGGTGGGGGGCTTTGGCTACACCTTC.

This chain connects TRBV7-2 to TRBJ2-5; maybe TRBD1 (6 bases). The CDR3 has 14 residues. The germline V gene has CDR1 SGHTA and CDR2 FQGNSA. Trimming removed 0 bases at V and 4 bases at J, with 9 bases between. The CDR3 DNA reads as TGTGCCAGCAGCTTAGCTCGAGGGGGAGAGACCCAGTACTTC. This translates into CASSLARGGETQYF.

The rearrangement links TRBV7-2 to TRBJ1-3, with unresolved D. CDR3 length: 12 amino acids. CDR1 and CDR2 (germline): SGHTA, FQGNSA. Trimming cost V 3 bases and J 4 bases, with 4 bases left between them. The chain's CDR3 is CASSFSGNTIYF. The CDR3 DNA reads TGTGCCAGCAGCTTTTCCGGAAACACCATATATTTT.

This clone was observed once. The CDR3: CSGGRSNQPQHF. For the CDR3, the DNA is TGTTCAGGGGGTCGGAGCAATCAGCCCCAGCATTTT. The chain is built from TRBV28 and TRBJ1-5; 7 positions match TRBD1. The CDR3 loop spans 12 amino acids. From germline, CDR1 is MDHEN and CDR2 SYDVKM.

For this clone: The same CDR3 is also encoded by other DNA sequences in this sample. The CDR3 reads CAWSRGYEQYF. The CDR3, as DNA: TGTGCCTGGAGTAGGGGATACGAGCAGTACTTC. The chain carries TRBV30 and TRBJ2-7, with a weak D call TRBD1 (5 bases). Germline CDR1 is GTSNPN and CDR2 is SVGIG (reference sequence). The V and J ends lost 2 bases and 4 bases respectively, with 6 bases between them. The CDR3 totals 11 residues.

This clone has more than one count but fewer than ten. The chain recombines TRBV28 with TRBJ2-7, with 8 bases lining up with TRBD1. The germline V gene encodes CDR1 MDHEN and CDR2 SYDVKM. The CDR3 has 13 residues. The V segment lost 5 bases and the J segment 3 bases; nucleotides outside the gene matches: 3. The CDR3 DNA reads as TGTGCCAGCAGTGGGACAGGACTCTACGAGCAGTACTTC. It codes for CASSGTGLYEQYF.

On this clone itself: Mismatch with germline at one junction end may stem from a read error. V and J are TRBV30 and TRBJ2-2, with a possible D match to TRBD2 (5 bases). Germline values: CDR1 GTSNPN, CDR2 SVGIG (reference sequence). This CDR3 has 13 amino acids. CDR3 region: CAWMHRKHRGAVF. The CDR3, as DNA: TGTGCCTGGATGCACAGAAAACACCGGGGAGCTGTTTTT.